These 30 T cell receptor beta chains came from one sample sequenced in a study of tumor-infiltrating lymphocytes in localized non-small cell lung cancer. Here immunoSEQ multiplex PCR was the method, and the copy in TCRdb shows in-frame clones only, minus some. Of about 12,000 clones in the sample, 80% to 90% were seen once. The sample comprised lung tumor tissue. These receptors were taken from a human donor with non-small cell lung cancer.

The chain uses TRBV11-2 and TRBJ1-1; D may be TRBD1 (5 bases). Between the trimmed V and J ends, which lost 4 bases and 0 bases, there was a span of 9 bases. The CDR3 runs to 14 residues. CDR1 and CDR2 from the germline V gene are SGHAT and FQNNGV. Here the CDR3 reads CASSYLGVNTEAFF. Written as DNA, the CDR3 is TGTGCCAGCAGCTACCTAGGGGTGAACACTGAAGCTTTCTTT. The full variable domain, its missing parts supplied by reference TRBV11-2 and TRBJ1-1, is EAGVAQSPRYKIIEKRQSVAFWCNPISGHATLYWYQQILGQGPKLLIQFQNNGVVDDSQLPKDRFSAERLKGVDSTLKIQPAKLEDSAVYLCASSYLGVNTEAFFGQGTRLTVV.

The chain uses TRBV4-1 and TRBJ2-3, with D perhaps given as TRBD1 or TRBD2 (5 bases each). The CDR3 contains 16 residues. The ends were cut back, 1 base at V and 3 bases at J, with 14 bases in the middle. Germline V CDR1 and CDR2: MGHRA, YSYEKL. CDR3 in amino acids: CASSQAPGTPTDTQYF. The CDR3 coding sequence is TGCGCCAGCAGCCAAGCTCCGGGGACCCCAACAGATACGCAGTATTTT.

This chain joins TRBV2 and TRBJ2-7; D might be TRBD1 (6 bases). Germline lookup yields CDR1 SNHLY and CDR2 FYNNEI. Trimming took off 7 bases at V and 4 bases at J, with 26 bases between the two ends. The CDR3 covers 17 residues. This CDR3 reads CASTEGDGRQTRYEQYF. The CDR3 DNA sequence: TGTGCCAGCACCGAGGGGGACGGACGACAAACTAGGTACGAGCAGTACTTC.

J is TRBJ2-7 and V is TRBV6-6; D assignment may be TRBD1 or TRBD2 (5 bases each). With 6 bases removed from V and 6 bases from J, the gap between germline ends came to 21 bases. Germline V gene lookup returns CDR1 MNHNY and CDR2 SVGAGI (reference sequence). This CDR3 is 15 amino acids long. The chain's CDR3 is CASSLRDRNLGEQYF. The DNA for the CDR3 is TGTGCCAGCAGCCTCCGGGACCGTAACCTCGGCGAGCAGTACTTC.

The chain employs TRBV5-1 and TRBJ2-5; 11 bases match TRBD2. This CDR3 has 16 amino acids. The germline CDR1 and CDR2 sequences are SGHRS and YFSETQ. The V gene end was trimmed by 0 bases and the J gene end by 5 bases; junction bases not matched to a gene: 6. The CDR3 DNA sequence: TGCGCCAGCAGCTTGGAAATAGCGGGAGGGTGGGAGACCCAGTACTTC. Translated: CASSLEIAGGWETQYF.

V is TRBV5-1 and J is TRBJ2-3; no definite D call. CDR3 length: 14 amino acids. The germline V and J ends were trimmed by 4 bases and 8 bases, with 17 bases remaining between them. Germline V gene data show CDR1 as SGHRS and CDR2 as YFSETQ. The CDR3 sequence: CASSHPPVVATQYF. CDR3 bases: TGCGCCAGCAGCCATCCCCCGGTGGTAGCTACGCAGTATTTT.

The table lists this clone with a count of one. The rearrangement joins TRBV5-6 to TRBJ2-7; 7 bases align to TRBD2. The germline gives CDR1 SGHDT, CDR2 YYEEEE. The J segment lost 4 bases and the V segment lost 2 bases, leaving 9 bases of the junction unmatched. The CDR3 is 15 residues long. The CDR3 DNA sequence: TGTGCCAGCAGCTTACCTTCTCGGGGAGGGTACGAGCAGTACTTC. This gives the protein CASSLPSRGGYEQYF.

This clone was seen a single time. This chain connects TRBV30 to TRBJ1-3, with D unresolved. The CDR3 totals 14 residues. V was trimmed by 3 bases and J by 0 bases, leaving 9 bases between them. CDR1 and CDR2 (germline): GTSNPN, SVGIG (reference sequence). CDR3 sequence: CAWRGHPSGNTIYF. In nucleotides, the CDR3 is TGTGCCTGGAGAGGCCATCCCTCTGGAAACACCATATATTTT.

V and J are TRBV6-1 and TRBJ2-7, with D perhaps TRBD2 (5 bases). Deletions cut 10 bases from V and 4 bases from J, with 17 bases between. This CDR3 region has 13 residues. Germline V gene sequence: CDR1 MNHNS, CDR2 SASEGT. CDR3 region: CATSLERSYEQYF. In DNA, the CDR3 is TGTGCCACCTCATTGGAGCGGTCGTACGAGCAGTACTTC.

This chain joins TRBV7-2 and TRBJ2-1, with a weak D call TRBD2 (6 bases). The germline CDR1 and CDR2 sequences are SGHTA and FQGNSA. This CDR3 spans 12 amino acids. Trimming took 5 bases from V and 9 from J, leaving 11 bases between them. The CDR3 here is CASSPRGGEQFF. CDR3 coding DNA: TGTGCCAGCAGCCCACGGGGAGGTGAGCAGTTCTTC.

The V gene is TRBV5-4, the J gene TRBJ2-7, with 8 nucleotides matching TRBD1. This CDR3 region has 14 residues. J was trimmed by 3 bases and V by 6 bases; bases with no gene match: 8. CDR1 is SGHNT and CDR2 is YYREEE in the germline V gene (reference sequence). The CDR3 protein is CASKRQGQGYEQYF. The CDR3, as DNA: TGTGCCAGCAAAAGACAGGGGCAGGGCTACGAGCAGTACTTC.

The V and J genes are TRBV28 and TRBJ2-3; no reliable D call. This CDR3 is 10 amino acids long. V was pared by 8 bases and J by 10 bases, with 10 bases between. Germline V gene lookup returns CDR1 MDHEN and CDR2 SYDVKM. The CDR3 region is CASLGYAQYF. DNA of the CDR3: TGTGCCAGCTTGGGTTATGCGCAGTATTTT.

The table lists this clone with a count of one. V usage is TRBV6-6 and J usage is TRBJ2-2; TRBD1 might be the D (6 bases). The ends were cut back, 5 bases at V and 5 bases at J, with 15 bases in the middle. The CDR3 contains 15 residues. The V gene's germline CDR1 is MNHNY and CDR2 SVGAGI (reference sequence). CDR3 bases: TGTGCCAGCAGTGATCACAACAGGGTAACCGGGGAGCTGTTTTTT. Its translation is CASSDHNRVTGELFF.

The chain uses TRBV15 and TRBJ1-1; TRBD1 agrees at 8 bases. The CDR3 loop spans 15 amino acids. The V gene's germline CDR1 is LNHNV and CDR2 YYDKDF (reference sequence). V shed 0 bases and J 10 bases; nucleotides not matched to a gene: 10. The CDR3 DNA sequence: TGTGCCACCAGCAGAGACCCAGGGGGACAGGCGGTAGCTTTCTTT. Encoded protein: CATSRDPGGQAVAFF.

The V gene is TRBV15, the J gene TRBJ1-2, with D maybe TRBD1 (5 bases). CDR3 size: 17 residues. V lost 1 base to trimming and J lost 8 bases, with 23 bases between them. Germline CDR1 is LNHNV and CDR2 is YYDKDF (reference sequence). The DNA for the CDR3 is TGTGCCACCAGCAGAGGGGTGGAGCCAGGACATGAGAAGGGCTACACCTTC. Its translation is CATSRGVEPGHEKGYTF.

The V gene is TRBV6-4, the J gene TRBJ2-1, with TRBD2 matching over 10 bases. Germline V lookup: CDR1 MRHNA, CDR2 SNTAGT. V was pared by 8 bases and J by 1 base, with 5 bases of the junction left unmatched. The CDR3 extends over 15 amino acids. Written as DNA, the CDR3 is TGTGCCAGCGGTATAGCGGGAGGTTCCTACAATGAGCAGTTCTTC. Translating gives CASGIAGGSYNEQFF.

This clone appeared a single time. The CDR3 nucleotides read TGTGCCAGCATCAGGGGCCCTAATGAAAAACTGTTTTTT. It translates to CASIRGPNEKLFF. The chain has TRBV7-9 and TRBJ1-4; tentative D call: TRBD1 (6 bases). Germline CDR1 is SEHNR and CDR2 is FQNEAQ (reference sequence). CDR3 length: 13 amino acids. The V gene lost 7 bases and the J gene lost 3 bases, with 9 bases spanning the gap.

V gene TRBV28 combines with J gene TRBJ2-5; a weak D match, TRBD2 (5 bases). The CDR3 spans 13 residues. Trimming took off 5 bases at V and 6 bases at J, with 13 bases between the two ends. CDR1 and CDR2 (germline): MDHEN, SYDVKM. The CDR3: CASSLGTGKTQYF. CDR3 bases: TGTGCCAGCAGTCTAGGTACGGGGAAGACCCAGTACTTC.

This clone was counted once. The rearrangement links TRBV19 to TRBJ2-1; 9 nucleotides align to TRBD2. V lost 4 bases to trimming and J lost 8 bases; unmatched junction nucleotides: 3. The CDR3 totals 13 residues. CDR1 is LNHDA, CDR2 SQIVND, per germline (reference sequence). The CDR3 reads CASSRLAGDEQFF. CDR3 bases: TGTGCCAGTAGTAGGTTAGCGGGAGATGAGCAGTTCTTC.

This chain joins TRBV6-5 and TRBJ1-4, with a weak D call TRBD1 (5 bases). From germline, CDR1 is MNHEY and CDR2 SVGAGI. The CDR3 totals 14 residues. The V end lost 5 bases, the J end lost 0 bases, and 7 bases lay between the germline ends. CDR3 DNA: TGTGCCAGCAGTCGACAGCCAACTAATGAAAAACTGTTTTTT. It codes for CASSRQPTNEKLFF.

The V gene is TRBV28, the J gene TRBJ2-7; TRBD1 aligns across 11 bases. The ends lost 6 bases at V and 3 bases at J; junction bases unmatched: 19. CDR3 length equals 19 residues. Germline V gives CDR1 MDHEN, CDR2 SYDVKM. The CDR3 DNA sequence: TGTGCCAGCAGCACACTATTGGAATGGATGGGACAGGGGGGCTACGAGCAGTACTTC. It yields the protein CASSTLLEWMGQGGYEQYF.

V usage is TRBV29-1 and J usage is TRBJ2-3; weak D call: TRBD2 (5 bases). The CDR3 spans 14 residues. The V gene's germline CDR1 is SQVTM and CDR2 ANQGSEA. V shed 4 bases and J shed 2 bases, with 13 bases lying between them. CDR3 residues: CSVVSDSTTDTQYF. Here the CDR3 DNA reads TGCAGCGTTGTGTCGGACTCGACCACAGATACGCAGTATTTT.

The chain has TRBV4-1 and TRBJ2-2, with 11 bases fitting TRBD1. The germline V gene has CDR1 MGHRA and CDR2 YSYEKL. The CDR3 covers 18 residues. Trimming took 3 bases from V and 4 from J; bases not matched to a gene: 10. CDR3: CASSHPKSGTGGTGELFF. The CDR3 DNA sequence: TGCGCCAGCAGCCACCCTAAATCAGGGACAGGGGGCACCGGGGAGCTGTTTTTT.

This rearrangement joins TRBV2 to TRBJ2-5; no definite D call. Trimming shortened V by 4 bases and J by 5 bases, and 2 bases separated the two germline ends. Germline-derived CDR1 and CDR2 are SNHLY and FYNNEI. The CDR3 runs 10 residues. CDR3 loop: CASSGETQYF. The CDR3 DNA reads TGTGCCAGCAGTGGTGAGACCCAGTACTTC.

Note on this clone: Additional DNA sequences in this sample encode the identical CDR3. The chain is built from TRBV6-1 and TRBJ2-3; no definite D call. The CDR3 extends over 15 amino acids. V was cut by 1 base and J by 1 base, with 9 bases left in between. Germline CDR1 MNHNS, CDR2 SASEGT. The CDR3 loop is CASSEGLGRTDTQYF. CDR3 nucleotide sequence: TGTGCCAGCAGTGAAGGACTGGGCCGCACAGATACGCAGTATTTT.

This clone has just a few counts. This rearrangement joins TRBV28 to TRBJ2-7; 12 bases align to TRBD2. Germline-derived CDR1 and CDR2 are MDHEN and SYDVKM. This CDR3 comprises 15 residues. The ends lost 5 bases at V and 4 bases at J; junction bases unmatched: 6. The CDR3 here is CASSRPGLAGYEQYF. The CDR3 nucleotides are TGTGCCAGCAGTCGCCCCGGACTAGCGGGGTACGAGCAGTACTTC.

The rearrangement links TRBV11-2 to TRBJ2-7, with TRBD1 matching over 8 bases. Unmatched junction bases numbered 13, after V lost 6 bases and J lost 6 bases. CDR1 and CDR2 from the germline V gene are SGHAT and FQNNGV. The CDR3 is 15 amino acids. CDR3 coding DNA: TGTGCCAGCAGGTTCGTTGGACAGGGAGCACTCGAGCAGTACTTC. Protein sequence: CASRFVGQGALEQYF.

This chain connects TRBV5-6 to TRBJ2-1; 9 nucleotides align to TRBD2. The junction had 5 bases not matched to a gene; V was cut back by 1 base and J by 3 bases. CDR3 length: 16 residues. Per the germline V gene, CDR1 is SGHDT and CDR2 is YYEEEE. The CDR3 region is CASSLPSGTYYNEQFF. Written as DNA, the CDR3 is TGTGCCAGCAGCTTGCCTAGCGGGACCTACTACAATGAGCAGTTCTTC.

This sequence joins TRBV5-1 and TRBJ2-7; D possibly corresponds to TRBD2 (6 bases). The germline gives CDR1 SGHRS, CDR2 YFSETQ. This CDR3 contains 14 residues. Trimming shortened V by 4 bases and J by 2 bases, and 13 bases separated the two germline ends. The CDR3 sequence: CASSVGGPPYEQYF. CDR3 coding DNA: TGCGCCAGCAGCGTCGGAGGGCCTCCCTACGAGCAGTACTTC. The full variable domain, completed using reference TRBV5-1 and TRBJ2-7, is KAGVTQTPRYLIKTRGQQVTLSCSPISGHRSVSWYQQTPGQGLQFLFEYFSETQRNKGNFPGRFSGRQFSNSRSEMNVSTLELGDSALYLCASSVGGPPYEQYFGPGTRLTVT.

This chain connects TRBV5-6 to TRBJ2-3; 8 bases fit TRBD1. CDR1 SGHDT and CDR2 YYEEEE come from the germline V gene. The CDR3 length is 16 residues. V shed 4 bases and J 2 bases; nucleotides not matched to a gene: 9. The CDR3 nucleotides are TGTGCCAGCAGCGCCCCGGGACAGGAGCCCACAGATACGCAGTATTTT. Protein product: CASSAPGQEPTDTQYF.